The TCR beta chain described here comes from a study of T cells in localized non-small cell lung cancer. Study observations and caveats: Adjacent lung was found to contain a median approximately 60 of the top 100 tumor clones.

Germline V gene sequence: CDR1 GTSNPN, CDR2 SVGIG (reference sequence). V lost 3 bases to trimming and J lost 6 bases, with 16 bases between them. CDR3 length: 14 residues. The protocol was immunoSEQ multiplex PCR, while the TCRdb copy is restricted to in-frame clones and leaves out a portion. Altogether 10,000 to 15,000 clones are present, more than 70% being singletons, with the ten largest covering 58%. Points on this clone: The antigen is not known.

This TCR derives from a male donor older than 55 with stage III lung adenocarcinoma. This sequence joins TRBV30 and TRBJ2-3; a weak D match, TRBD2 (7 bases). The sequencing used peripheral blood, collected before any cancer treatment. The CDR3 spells CAWRIRGAGDTQYF. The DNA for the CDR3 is TGTGCCTGGAGAATTCGGGGGGCAGGGGATACGCAGTATTTT.